Reported below is one TCR beta chain. Its specificity is unknown. This specimen belongs to a study of cytomegalovirus exposure and HLA in healthy donors. Study results and limitations: The tendency of first-cohort TCR clusters to co-occur in the 100 to 150 validation repertoires emerged from a later analysis. With high specificity and sensitivity, the classifier reportedly diagnosed cytomegalovirus status. Whilst most TCR sequences proved rare, a subset of public TCRs occurred across many donors. Cytomegalovirus association was assigned to about 150 TCR beta chains.

Data came from immunoSEQ multiplex PCR; TCRdb stores just in-frame clones and leaves some out. In the table there are 150,000 to 200,000 clones, less than 90% of which are singletons. V lost 3 bases, J lost 0 bases, and 10 bases lay in between. CDR1 is SGDLS, CDR2 YYNGEE, per germline. The CDR3 is 14 residues long. The rearrangement links TRBV9 to TRBJ2-7; weak D call: TRBD1 (5 bases). The sequenced sample was PBMCs. The clonotype was recovered from a woman younger than 45 in good health and CMV-seronegative. For the CDR3, the DNA is TGTGCCAGCAGCGCGACAGCGAGCTCCTACGAGCAGTACTTC. Amino acids: CASSATASSYEQYF.